The next 18 T cell receptor beta chains were all read from a single sample in a study of T cells in Graves' hyperthyroidism and ophthalmopathy. From RNA transcripts, TCR beta CDR3 regions were amplified. The primer set for the first-round RT-PCR of the TCR CDR3 was HTBI. MiXCR was run by TCRdb on the multiplex PCR reads, yielding one entry per CDR3 protein. The table lists 300,000 to 400,000 distinct CDR3 sequences, around a fifth of them singletons. Sequenced sample: blood. These receptors all stem from a woman aged 50 to 60 with Graves' hyperthyroidism.

This clonotype occurred many times. The rearrangement joins TRBV12-3 or TRBV12-4 to TRBJ1-2; D call uncertain. The CDR3 is made up of 12 amino acids. The V end lost 2 bases, the J end lost 5 bases, and 6 bases lay between the germline ends. This CDR3 reads CASSLRKYGYTF. CDR3 sequence (DNA): TGTGCCAGCAGTTTAAGGAAGTATGGCTACACCTTC.

In this sample, this clonotype turned up many times. The chain combines TRBV2 with TRBJ1-5, with 7 bases that match TRBD1. The germline gives CDR1 SNHLY, CDR2 FYNNEI. The CDR3 loop spans 15 amino acids. The V gene end was trimmed by 10 bases and the J gene end by 2 bases; junction bases not matched to a gene: 11. CDR3 sequence (DNA): TGTGCCACTCAAGTGCGTCAGGGGGGCAATCAGCCCCAGCATTTT. Residues: CATQVRQGGNQPQHF. The full variable domain, rest sourced from reference TRBV2 and TRBJ1-5, is EPEVTQTPSHQVTQMGQEVILRCVPISNHLYFYWYRQILGQKVEFLVSFYNNEISEKSEIFDDQFSVERPDGSNFTLKIRSTKLEDSAMYFCATQVRQGGNQPQHFGDGTRLSIL.

This clonotype was detected only a few times. One junction end does not reproduce the germline sequence, and a read error may be involved. The chain joins TRBV7-7 to TRBJ2-1; D is undetermined. The CDR3 is 13 amino acids. CDR1 is SSHAT and CDR2 is FNYEAQ in the germline V gene (reference sequence). The CDR3 reads CASSLYDGNEQFF. The CDR3 bases are TGTGCTAGCAGCTTGTATGACGGGAATGAGCAGTTCTTC.

This rearrangement joins TRBV5-4 to TRBJ2-3; D possibly matches TRBD1 or TRBD2 (5 bases each). In germline, CDR1 is SGHNT, CDR2 YYREEE (reference sequence). Trimming took 5 bases from V and 9 from J, leaving 16 bases between them. The CDR3 is 13 residues long. The CDR3: CASRGATRITQYF. For the CDR3, the DNA is TGTGCCAGCAGAGGGGCTACTAGGATAACGCAGTATTTT.

The sample holds a few counts of this clonotype. V gene TRBV6-1 combines with J gene TRBJ1-5; 8 positions agree with TRBD1. After removal of 1 base from V and 7 bases from J, the junction contained 6 bases not matched to a gene. Looked up from germline, CDR1 is MNHNS and CDR2 is SASEGT. This CDR3 is 15 amino acids long. CDR3 bases: TGTGCCAGCAGTGAAGGGCAGGGGGCTTGGCAGCCCCAGCATTTT. Residues: CASSEGQGAWQPQHF.

In its sample, this clonotype was seen many times. The rearrangement links TRBV20-1 to TRBJ1-2, with a possible D match to TRBD1 (5 bases). Trimming pared 4 bases from V and 5 bases from J, leaving 11 bases between. This CDR3 region has 12 residues. The V gene's germline CDR1 is DFQATT and CDR2 SNEGSKA (reference sequence). Here the CDR3 reads CSATDMNYGYTF. DNA of the CDR3: TGCAGTGCTACGGACATGAATTATGGCTACACCTTC.

This clonotype showed up many times. The chain joins TRBV27 to TRBJ2-1, with 13 bases fitting TRBD2. Germline trimming cut 5 bases from V and 2 bases from J; bases unmatched to any gene: 3. The length of the CDR3 is 16 residues. Germline loops: CDR1 MNHEY, CDR2 SMNVEV (reference sequence). The CDR3 bases are TGTGCCAGCAGTCTGACTAGCGGGGGGACCTACAATGAGCAGTTCTTC. It yields the protein CASSLTSGGTYNEQFF.

J is TRBJ2-5 and V is TRBV19, with 8 bases aligning to TRBD1. V was clipped by 5 bases and J by 5 bases; unmatched bases: 10. From germline, CDR1 is LNHDA and CDR2 SQIVND (reference sequence). This CDR3 has 15 amino acids. CDR3 nucleotide sequence: TGTGCCAGTAGTTCAACCCGGGACAGGCGGGAGACCCAGTACTTC. It specifies CASSSTRDRRETQYF.

This clonotype was seen many times. The rearrangement uses TRBV7-8 and TRBJ2-6; 9 bases line up with TRBD1. This CDR3 spans 17 amino acids. After removal of 1 base from V and 3 bases from J, the junction contained 4 bases not matched to a gene. Germline CDR1 SGHVS, CDR2 FQNEAQ. This CDR3 reads CASSLDRGLGGANVLTF. CDR3 bases: TGTGCCAGCAGCTTAGACAGGGGGCTCGGTGGGGCCAACGTCCTGACTTTC.

This clonotype was detected ten times or more. This chain connects TRBV28 to TRBJ2-5, with 12 bases identical to TRBD2. J was trimmed by 3 bases and V by 8 bases; bases with no gene match: 1. Germline V CDR1 and CDR2: MDHEN, SYDVKM. The CDR3 has 13 residues. CDR3 sequence: CASLAGGEETQYF. CDR3 DNA: TGTGCCAGCCTAGCGGGGGGGGAAGAGACCCAGTACTTC.

Ten or more counts support this clonotype. V and J are TRBV13 and TRBJ2-1; TRBD2 matches at 7 bases. Germline CDR1 PRHDT, CDR2 FYEKMQ (reference sequence). The trim removed 5 bases at V and 4 bases at J, leaving 11 bases unmatched. The CDR3 runs 16 residues. The chain's CDR3 is CASSLSGLAVYNEQFF. CDR3 DNA: TGTGCCAGCAGCCTTAGTGGGCTAGCGGTGTACAATGAGCAGTTCTTC.

The J gene is TRBJ1-2, the V gene TRBV28; 7 nucleotides match TRBD1. From germline, CDR1 is MDHEN and CDR2 SYDVKM. This CDR3 is 13 amino acids long. V gave up 10 bases and J gave up 4 bases; unmatched junction bases: 9. The CDR3 DNA sequence: TGTGCCACGATAAGGGACAGCACCTATGGCTACACCTTC. It codes for CATIRDSTYGYTF.

Points on this clonotype: One junction end disagrees with the germline gene, perhaps due to a read error. The chain recombines TRBV11-2 with TRBJ2-1; TRBD2 aligns across 13 bases. Per the germline V gene, CDR1 is SGHAT and CDR2 is FQNNGV. The CDR3 extends over 15 amino acids. In nucleotides, the CDR3 is TGTGCCAGCAGCATGGGACTAGCGGGACTGAATGAGCGGTTCTTC. Its protein is CASSMGLAGLNERFF.

This clonotype was seen at least ten times. V and J are TRBV6-1 and TRBJ1-3; weak D call: TRBD1 (5 bases). Germline V CDR1 and CDR2: MNHNS, SASEGT. The CDR3 spans 15 residues. V was cut by 8 bases and J by 4 bases, with 18 bases left in between. This CDR3 reads CASSSGRARGNTIYF. The CDR3, as DNA: TGTGCCAGCTCTTCGGGCAGGGCGAGAGGAAACACCATATATTTT.

This clonotype was found a few times. The genes are TRBV30 and TRBJ1-1; possible D gene TRBD1, 6 bases. CDR3 length: 11 residues. Germline assignment: CDR1 GTSNPN and CDR2 SVGIG (reference sequence). V lost 3 bases and J 7 bases, leaving 9 bases between the germline ends. The CDR3 DNA is TGTGCCTGGAGAATGACAGGTGAAGCTTTCTTT. Translation: CAWRMTGEAFF.

The chain carries TRBV28 and TRBJ1-2; no reliable D call. Germline V lookup: CDR1 MDHEN, CDR2 SYDVKM. V was pared by 9 bases and J by 1 base, with 9 bases between. The CDR3 is 12 amino acids. This chain's CDR3 is CASSEVNYGYTF. CDR3 sequence (DNA): TGTGCCAGTTCGGAGGTTAACTATGGCTACACCTTC.

This clonotype was seen at least ten times. The chain carries TRBV12-3 or TRBV12-4 and TRBJ2-1; D possibly uses TRBD1 or TRBD2 (5 bases each). The V end lost 1 base, the J end lost 9 bases, and 13 bases lay between the germline ends. The CDR3 extends over 14 amino acids. The DNA for the CDR3 is TGTGCCAGCAGTTTAGATGAGGGGCGCGGTGAGCAGTTCTTC. As protein: CASSLDEGRGEQFF.

Comments on this clonotype: One end of the junction varies from germline; a read error may be responsible. The CDR3 here is CASSLVDRDFYEQYF. CDR3 coding DNA: TGCGCCAGCAGCCTAGTGGACAGGGATTTCTACGAGCAGTACTTC. This chain uses TRBV7-9 with TRBJ2-7; 8 bases match TRBD1. The CDR3 runs to 15 residues. Germline CDR1 reads SEHNR; CDR2 reads FQNEAQ (reference sequence). The full variable domain, its missing parts supplied by reference TRBV7-9 and TRBJ2-7, is DTGVSQNPRHKITKRGQNVTFRCDPISEHNRLYWYRQTLGQGPEFLTYFQNEAQLEKSRLLSDRFSAERPKGSFSTLEIQRTEQGDSAMYLCASSLVDRDFYEQYFGPGTRLTVT.